This is a list of T cell receptor beta chains from one sample in a study of blood T cell repertoires in COVID-19. Assay: immunoSEQ multiplex PCR; the TCRdb copy retains only in-frame clones and omits some. The sample contains 15,000 to 20,000 clones, around nine tenths of which appear only once. The sequenced sample consisted of peripheral blood. The receptors originated from an elderly woman with COVID-19, enrolled during active disease. The conserved cysteine and the conserved F or W are not part of the CDR3 here. Each record gives: J gene, V gene, CDR3 protein.

TRBJ2-3 | TRBV4-3 | ASSQGAGVTDTQY
TRBJ1-2 | TRBV4-3 | ASSLRDRVTYGYT
TRBJ1-4 | TRBV28 | ASSGPGQTNEKLF
TRBJ2-7 | TRBV5-1 | ASSNRDTSYEQY
TRBJ2-1 | TRBV24-1 | ATSPSTLPSYNEQF
TRBJ2-2 | TRBV7-2 | ASSSQGRSNTGELF
TRBJ2-2 | TRBV11-2 | ASSPPGASYTGELF
TRBJ1-2 | TRBV6-6 | ASSYSGQAYGYT
TRBJ2-7 | TRBV5-8 | ASSSNLAAYEQY
TRBJ1-1 | TRBV6-4 | ATRTGPNTEAF
TRBJ2-5 | TRBV4-1 | ASSQEAGYQETQY
TRBJ2-1 | TRBV28 | ASSLLNFEQF
TRBJ1-1 | TRBV18 | ASSPLSSGDSTEAF
TRBJ2-7 | TRBV18 | ASSHEKRFYEQY
TRBJ1-4 | TRBV5-5 | ASSLGHVNEKLF
TRBJ1-5 | TRBV5-8 | ASGLRGGNQPQH
TRBJ1-5 | TRBV7-8 | ASSRGGLSPNQPQH
TRBJ1-3 | TRBV18 | ASSSTPGTGIAGNTIY
TRBJ1-1 | TRBV11-2 | ASSLGLRRDRNTEAF
TRBJ1-6 | TRBV3-1/TRBV3-2 | ASSQGTNSWEDNNSPLH
TRBJ2-7 | TRBV2 | ASGRGIYEQY
TRBJ2-1 | TRBV5-1 | ASSSRQTSYNEQF
TRBJ1-1 | TRBV5-1 | ASSLPGMDTEAF
TRBJ1-2 | TRBV7-9 | ASSSSNYGYT
TRBJ1-1 | TRBV12-5 | ASGLLGDAYGTEAF
TRBJ2-7 | TRBV18 | ASSPLRGQDEQY
TRBJ2-7 | TRBV28 | ASSPQAIYEQY
TRBJ2-2 | TRBV5-1 | ASETSGIGSTGELF
TRBJ2-2 | TRBV6-5 | ASSSLGRNTGELF
TRBJ2-1 | TRBV19 | ASSIGRLAGIGNEQF
TRBJ2-1 | TRBV11-2 | ASSKDRGIYNEQF
TRBJ2-2 | TRBV3-1/TRBV3-2 | ASSQGLTGNTGELF